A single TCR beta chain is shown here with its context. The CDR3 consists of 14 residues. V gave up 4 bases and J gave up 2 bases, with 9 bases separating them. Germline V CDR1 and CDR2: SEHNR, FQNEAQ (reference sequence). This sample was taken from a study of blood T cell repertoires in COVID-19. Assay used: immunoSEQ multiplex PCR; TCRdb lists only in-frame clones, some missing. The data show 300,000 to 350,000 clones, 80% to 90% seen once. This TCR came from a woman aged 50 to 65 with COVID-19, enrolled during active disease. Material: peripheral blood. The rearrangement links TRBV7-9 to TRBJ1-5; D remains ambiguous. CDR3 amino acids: CASSYSEGNQPQHF. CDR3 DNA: TGTGCCAGCAGCTATTCCGAGGGCAATCAGCCCCAGCATTTT.